Sequencing of this T cell receptor (beta chain) was carried out in a study of CD8 T cells in Susac syndrome (dated by TCRdb to between 2018 and 2020). Looking at the study overall: Whether CD8+ T cell activation and differentiation in Susac syndrome was antigen driven was tested using repertoire sequencing. Clonality of the CD8+ T cell repertoire was compared between roughly 13 healthy donors, some 14 Susac syndrome patients and 15 multiple sclerosis patients.

RNA was extracted using the RNeasy kit, and roughly 0.5 to 1 ug of the RNA was reverse transcribed with random hexamers. The immunoSEQ multiplex PCR assay, which covers 54 Vbeta and 13 Jbeta segments, was used to amplify TCR beta CDR3 regions. PCR amplification bias was corrected by using a synthetic template baseline for primer optimization and computational correction. The authors' pipeline ran thus. Only productive sequences were kept, with reads annotated to V, D and J genes according to IMGT and analyzed in immunoSEQ Analyzer. To calculate clonality, Shannon entropy was normalized by log2 of the number of productive unique sequences and then subtracted from one. Public and private clones were assessed among the 100 most prevalent clones of each patient and control. Clones were defined as Susac-specific when absent from the healthy and MS cohorts, from about 1,100 published viral clones and from other ImmuneACCESS disease sequences. The public reads were quality trimmed at Q25 with fastp and then assembled into clones with MiXCR by TCRdb, keeping productive beta chains. A single entry per CDR3 protein holds the most common genes and DNA from its merged rows. The V and J calls were not made by the authors but by TCRdb's processing. The sample table shows a few hundred thousand distinct CDR3 sequences, and 92% are seen once. Roughly 0.13% of the sample is taken by the ten largest.

General conclusions and limits of the study: The number of individuals in the TCR sequencing and HLA analysis was recognized as being relatively small.

Peripheral blood CD8+ and CD4+ T cells from healthy donors, Susac syndrome patients and multiple sclerosis patients were profiled by high-throughput TCR beta sequencing. Treatment-naive patients with stable or active relapsing-remitting disease fulfilling revised McDonald criteria were used as multiple sclerosis controls. Bulk CD8+ and CD4+ T cells were purified magnetically by negative isolation, whereas CD8+ TEMRA cells were enriched by FACS. Blood was collected in EDTA tubes and processed within 24 hours, with PBMCs isolated through density gradient centrifugation. PBMCs intended for TCR sequencing were cryopreserved in liquid nitrogen and were subsequently thawed in a 37 degrees C water bath. The sorted or isolated CD4+, CD8+ and CD8+ TEMRA cells reached a purity of at least 90%. The germline V gene (reference sequence) sets CDR1 to GTSNPN and CDR2 to SVGIG. From the cysteine through the phenylalanine, the CDR3 covers 12 amino acids. Only the CDR3 region is kept as DNA, spanning 36 bases read in frame from base 1.

In the case of this clonotype: There is no known antigen for this receptor. The input lacks base qualities; no much larger clone sits a single base away.

The sample taken for sequencing was CD8+ T cells from PBMCs. This clonotype was sampled from a human donor with multiple sclerosis. The rearranged segments are TRBV30 and TRBJ1-2; 6 matching bases give a weak D call of TRBD1. The DNA sequence reads TGTGAGGGGGACCTGGGACTAAGCGGCTACACCTTC. Its protein is CEGDLGLSGYTF.